These 5 T cell receptor beta chains share one sample of origin, sequenced in a study of blood T cell repertoires in COVID-19. Produced via immunoSEQ multiplex PCR; TCRdb's table is partial and in-frame only. The sample lists a few hundred thousand clones; about 87% were seen once. Sequences were obtained from peripheral blood. The receptors were sampled from a man aged 60 to 69 who had recovered from COVID-19.

This clone has more than one count but fewer than ten. The chain employs TRBV10-2 and TRBJ2-7; 11 bases match TRBD2. With V trimmed by 4 bases and J by 4 bases, 6 bases remained unmatched. The V gene's germline CDR1 is WSHSY and CDR2 SAAADI. The CDR3 runs to 15 residues. The CDR3 sequence: CASSVAASGGYEQYF. DNA for the CDR3: TGCGCCAGCAGTGTTGCCGCTAGCGGGGGGTACGAGCAGTACTTC.

This clone was detected many times. The V call is TRBV12-2, the J call TRBJ1-2; no DNA check was done on the table's D call, TRBD1. TRBV12-2 is listed as a pseudogene. The CDR3 consists of 17 residues. CDR3 nucleotide sequence: TGTGCAAGTCGCTTAGGAGGCAGGGGAGAGTGCGGCTATGGCTACACCTTC. As protein: CASRLGGRGECGYGYTF.

The chain couples TRBV19 to TRBJ2-1; 9 nucleotides line up with TRBD2. This CDR3 has 14 residues. Unmatched junction bases numbered 5, after V lost 4 bases and J lost 7 bases. Germline-derived CDR1 and CDR2 are LNHDA and SQIVND (reference sequence). The chain's CDR3 is CASSRTSARNEQFF. In nucleotides, the CDR3 is TGTGCCAGTAGTAGGACTAGCGCAAGAAATGAGCAGTTCTTC.

V is TRBV18 and J is TRBJ1-4; TRBD1 aligns across 7 bases. This CDR3 region has 16 residues. The germline gives CDR1 KGHSH, CDR2 LQKENI. Trimming removed 3 bases from V and 8 bases from J; junction bases left unmatched: 12. In nucleotides, the CDR3 is TGTGCCAGCTCACCTCTCCCCCAGGGGGTAGACGAAAAACTGTTTTTT. The encoded protein is CASSPLPQGVDEKLFF.

The rearrangement joins TRBV23-1 to TRBJ2-1; a weak D match, TRBD1 (6 bases). TRBV23-1 is an open reading frame whose function is uncertain. The CDR3 covers 13 residues. The V gene lost 6 bases and the J gene lost 3 bases, with 9 bases spanning the gap. The CDR3 here is CASRRRGYNEQFF. Written as DNA, the CDR3 is TGCGCCAGCAGGCGCAGGGGCTACAATGAGCAGTTCTTC.